This TCR beta chain comes out of a study of CD8 T cells in Susac syndrome. The CDR3 loop spans 12 amino acids. Germline V CDR1 and CDR2: DFQATT, SNEGSKA (reference sequence). Deletions cut 5 bases from V and 6 bases from J, with 14 bases between. RNA in amounts of about 0.45 to 1 ug was reverse transcribed with random hexamers. TCRdb passed the immunoSEQ multiplex PCR reads through MiXCR, listing each CDR3 protein once. Found here are 75,000 or so distinct CDR3 sequences, 90% to 95% of them singletons; the top ten hold under 1%. The clonotype was recovered from a human donor with Susac syndrome. Sequenced: CD8+ T cells from PBMCs. This rearrangement joins TRBV20-1 to TRBJ2-7; possibly TRBD1 for D (6 bases). The CDR3 sequence is CSASGETGEQYF. The CDR3 bases are TGCAGTGCTTCAGGGGAAACGGGCGAGCAGTACTTC.